One sample yielded the 10 T cell receptor beta chains listed below, sequenced in a study of blood T cell repertoires in COVID-19 (dated by TCRdb to about 2020). Library preparation was by the immunoSEQ multiplex PCR assay. Drawn from immuneACCESS, this table holds only the in-frame rearrangements with V and J called that TCRdb kept. Clones are partly lost; checked studies trace under half to an unresolved V gene and leave the rest unexplained. In this sample the table shows 200,000 to 250,000 clones, more than 70% of which occur a single time. Of the sample, 3.6% is held by the ten largest clones. Sequenced: peripheral blood. The source of these receptors is a woman aged 80 or over with acute or convalescent COVID-19.

This clone was detected only a few times. V and J are TRBV6-1 and TRBJ1-2; 7 bases fit TRBD1. This CDR3 is built from 16 residues. Germline V gene sequence: CDR1 MNHNS, CDR2 SASEGT. V lost 3 bases and J lost 5; bases outside the gene matches: 12. The CDR3: CASSDVTGQKAYGYTF. The DNA of the CDR3 is TGTGCCAGCAGTGATGTAACGGGACAGAAAGCTTATGGCTACACCTTC.

This sequence joins TRBV19 and TRBJ1-1; D remains ambiguous. This CDR3 spans 11 amino acids. Germline V gives CDR1 LNHDA, CDR2 SQIVND (reference sequence). V was clipped by 7 bases and J by 4 bases, with 7 bases between them. CDR3 amino acids: CASMESTEAFF. The CDR3 DNA follows: TGTGCCAGTATGGAGAGCACTGAAGCTTTCTTT.

The chain employs TRBV6-5 and TRBJ2-5; TRBD2 aligns across 7 bases. In germline, CDR1 is MNHEY, CDR2 SVGAGI. The CDR3 consists of 14 residues. After removal of 6 bases from V and 2 bases from J, the junction contained 6 bases not matched to a gene. The CDR3 region is CASRGGIQQETQYF. The DNA for the CDR3 is TGTGCCAGCAGGGGGGGGATACAGCAAGAGACCCAGTACTTC.

This rearrangement joins TRBV5-1 to TRBJ2-3; possibly TRBD1 for D (6 bases). Germline CDR1 reads SGHRS; CDR2 reads YFSETQ. The V end was cut by 4 bases, the J end by 1 base, with 10 bases between. The CDR3 is made up of 14 amino acids. CDR3 sequence reads: CASSPRGGTDTQYF. CDR3 bases: TGCGCCAGCAGCCCCAGGGGTGGCACAGATACGCAGTATTTT.

This rearrangement joins TRBV7-8 to TRBJ2-2; possible D gene TRBD1, 5 bases. There are 13 residues in the CDR3. Per the germline V gene, CDR1 is SGHVS and CDR2 is FQNEAQ. The ends were cut back, 2 bases at V and 6 bases at J, with 7 bases in the middle. CDR3: CASSLQGSGELFF. CDR3 DNA: TGTGCCAGCAGCTTACAGGGTTCCGGGGAGCTGTTTTTT.

This chain's CDR3 is CASSVTALNTEAFF. As DNA, the CDR3 is TGTGCCAGCAGCGTGACAGCCTTGAACACTGAAGCTTTCTTT. J is TRBJ1-1 and V is TRBV7-2; D might be TRBD1 (5 bases). The CDR3 is made up of 14 amino acids. The V end lost 5 bases, the J end lost 0 bases, and 10 bases lay between the germline ends. Germline V CDR1 and CDR2: SGHTA, FQGNSA.

V and J are TRBV18 and TRBJ1-2; D is unclear. The CDR3 covers 14 residues. V shed 3 bases and J shed 5 bases, with 13 bases lying between them. Germline V gene data show CDR1 as KGHSH and CDR2 as LQKENI. CDR3 nucleotide sequence: TGTGCCAGCTCACCTGAGGGAATCCCTTATGGCTACACCTTC. Its translation is CASSPEGIPYGYTF.

A single count supports this clone. This chain joins TRBV7-8 and TRBJ1-1; D gene ambiguous. The CDR3 contains 13 residues. The germline V and J ends were trimmed by 2 bases and 5 bases, with 9 bases remaining between them. Germline assignment: CDR1 SGHVS and CDR2 FQNEAQ. For the CDR3, the DNA is TGTGCCAGCAGCTTAAACAGTCGGACTGAAGCTTTCTTT. Its protein product is CASSLNSRTEAFF.

The chain couples TRBV5-4 to TRBJ2-3, with TRBD2 matching 10 bases. The junction had 10 bases not matched to a gene; V was cut back by 1 base and J by 8 bases. There are 16 residues in the CDR3. The germline gives CDR1 SGHNT, CDR2 YYREEE (reference sequence). This CDR3 is CASSLPSGGPFRTQYF. Written as DNA, the CDR3 is TGTGCCAGCAGCTTGCCTAGCGGGGGCCCGTTCCGTACGCAGTATTTT.

The chain uses TRBV27 and TRBJ2-3; TRBD2 matches at 7 bases. The CDR3 has 14 residues. Trimming at V came to 6 bases and at J to 2 bases, leaving 5 bases not matched to a gene. Germline V CDR1 and CDR2: MNHEY, SMNVEV (reference sequence). CDR3 in DNA: TGTGCCAGCAGGGAGCGGGGCCACACAGATACGCAGTATTTT. Amino acids: CASRERGHTDTQYF.